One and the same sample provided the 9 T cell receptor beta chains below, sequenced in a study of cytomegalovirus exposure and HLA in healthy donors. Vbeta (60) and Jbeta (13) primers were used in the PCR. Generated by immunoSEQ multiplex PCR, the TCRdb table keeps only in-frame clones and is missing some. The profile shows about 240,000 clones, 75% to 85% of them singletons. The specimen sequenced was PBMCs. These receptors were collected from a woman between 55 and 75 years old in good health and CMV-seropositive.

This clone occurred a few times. CDR3: CASHPGQMNTEAFF. In DNA form, the CDR3 reads TGTGCCAGCCACCCCGGACAAATGAACACTGAAGCTTTCTTT. The chain is built from TRBV7-9 and TRBJ1-1, with D possibly matching TRBD1 (5 bases). V gave up 8 bases and J gave up 0 bases, with 13 bases separating them. CDR1 is SEHNR, CDR2 FQNEAQ, per germline (reference sequence). This CDR3 is 14 amino acids long.

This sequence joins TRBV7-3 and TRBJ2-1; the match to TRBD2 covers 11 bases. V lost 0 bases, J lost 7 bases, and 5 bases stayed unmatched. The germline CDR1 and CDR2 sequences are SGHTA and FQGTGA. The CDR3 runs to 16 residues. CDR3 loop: CASSLTPGTSGNEQFF. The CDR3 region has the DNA TGTGCCAGCAGCTTAACCCCCGGGACTAGCGGTAATGAGCAGTTCTTC.

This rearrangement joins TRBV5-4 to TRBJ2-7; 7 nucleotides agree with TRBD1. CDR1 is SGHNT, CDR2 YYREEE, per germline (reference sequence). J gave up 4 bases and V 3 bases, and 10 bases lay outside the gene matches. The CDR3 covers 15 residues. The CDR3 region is CASSSPGTALYEQYF. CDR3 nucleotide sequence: TGTGCCAGCAGCTCCCCCGGGACAGCCCTTTACGAGCAGTACTTC. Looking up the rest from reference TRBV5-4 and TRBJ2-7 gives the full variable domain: ETGVTQSPTHLIKTRGQQVTLRCSSQSGHNTVSWYQQALGQGPQFIFQYYREEENGRGNFPPRFSGLQFPNYSSELNVNALELDDSALYLCASSSPGTALYEQYFGPGTRLTVT.

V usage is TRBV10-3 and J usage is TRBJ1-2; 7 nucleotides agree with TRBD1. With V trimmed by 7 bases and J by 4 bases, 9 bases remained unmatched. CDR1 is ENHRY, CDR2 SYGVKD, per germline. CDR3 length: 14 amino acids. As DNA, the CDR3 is TGTGCCATCACCCCGACAGGGAAGAGCTATGGCTACACCTTC. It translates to CAITPTGKSYGYTF.

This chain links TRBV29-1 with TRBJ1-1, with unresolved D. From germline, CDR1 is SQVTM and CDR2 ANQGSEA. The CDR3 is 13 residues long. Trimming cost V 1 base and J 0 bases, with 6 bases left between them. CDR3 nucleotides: TGCAGCGTTGAAGGGCTTCTGAACACTGAAGCTTTCTTT. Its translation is CSVEGLLNTEAFF.

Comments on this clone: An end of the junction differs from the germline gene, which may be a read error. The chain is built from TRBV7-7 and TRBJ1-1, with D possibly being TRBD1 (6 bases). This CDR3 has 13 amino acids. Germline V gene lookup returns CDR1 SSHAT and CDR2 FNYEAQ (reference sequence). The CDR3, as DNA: TGTGCTAGCAGCCGGGGACAGAACACTGAAGCTTTCTTT. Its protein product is CASSRGQNTEAFF.

The CDR3 coding sequence is TGTGCCAGCTCACCGGACAGACCGATCTCTGGAAACACCATATATTTT. Translating it yields CASSPDRPISGNTIYF. The chain links TRBV18 to TRBJ1-3; D may be TRBD1 (6 bases). In germline, CDR1 is KGHSH, CDR2 LQKENI. This CDR3 has 16 residues. With 3 bases removed from V and 0 bases from J, the gap between germline ends came to 12 bases.

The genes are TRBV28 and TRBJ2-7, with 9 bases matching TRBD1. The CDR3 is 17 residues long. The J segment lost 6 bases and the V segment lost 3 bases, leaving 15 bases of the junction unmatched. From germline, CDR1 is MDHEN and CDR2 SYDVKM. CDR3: CASSFRRLRQGVGEQYF. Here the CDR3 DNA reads TGTGCCAGCAGTTTTCGTAGACTACGACAGGGGGTCGGCGAGCAGTACTTC.

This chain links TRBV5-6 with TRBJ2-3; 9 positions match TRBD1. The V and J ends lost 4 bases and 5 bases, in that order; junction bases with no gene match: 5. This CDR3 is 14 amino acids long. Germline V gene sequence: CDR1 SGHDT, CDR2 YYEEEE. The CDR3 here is CASSPRQGGDTQYF. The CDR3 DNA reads TGTGCCAGCAGCCCACGACAGGGGGGAGATACGCAGTATTTT. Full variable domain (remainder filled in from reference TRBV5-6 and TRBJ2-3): DAGVTQSPTHLIKTRGQQVTLRCSPKSGHDTVSWYQQALGQGPQFIFQYYEEEERQRGNFPDRFSGHQFPNYSSELNVNALLLGDSALYLCASSPRQGGDTQYFGPGTRLTVL.